This T cell receptor beta chain was observed in a study of T cell responses to AZD1222 COVID-19 vaccine. The protocol was immunoSEQ multiplex PCR, while the TCRdb copy is restricted to in-frame clones and leaves out a portion. Of some 130,000 clones detected, approximately 91% appear once; the ten largest clones hold approximately 2.1%. Study-wide points: Within unmutated variant regions lay the reported targets of nearly half of spike-specific TCRs.

J lost 1 base, V lost 4 bases, and 4 bases had no gene match. Per germline, CDR1 SGHRS and CDR2 YFSETQ. The CDR3 spans 15 residues. As concerns this clone: Its specificity is unknown.

This clonotype was obtained from an adult who received the AZD1222 COVID-19 vaccine. The chain uses TRBV5-1 and TRBJ2-7, with TRBD1 matching over 11 bases. The sample was peripheral blood, taken 28 days after the second AZD1222 dose. The CDR3 region has the DNA TGCGCCAGCAGCCGCGGGACAGGGGGATCCTACGAGCAGTACGTC. This codes for CASSRGTGGSYEQYV.